Each of the 29 T cell receptor beta chains below was sequenced from the same sample in a study of cytomegalovirus exposure and HLA in healthy donors. Only in-frame clones appear in the TCRdb table, and some are missing; sequencing was by immunoSEQ multiplex PCR. The sample consists of 35,000 to 50,000 clones, 80% to 95% of them appearing once. Source material: PBMCs. These TCRs come from a young woman in good health and CMV-seronegative.

The CDR3 coding sequence is TGTGCCAGCAGTGAAATTGGAGATTATGGCTACACCTTC. Translation gives CASSEIGDYGYTF. This rearrangement joins TRBV2 to TRBJ1-2; D ambiguous. The germline CDR1 and CDR2 sequences are SNHLY and FYNNEI. The V and J ends lost 2 bases and 5 bases respectively, with 9 bases between them. The CDR3 is 13 residues long.

This clone was detected a few times. This rearrangement joins TRBV4-1 to TRBJ2-7, with 11 bases that match TRBD1. The CDR3 sequence is 17 residues long. Germline CDR1 is MGHRA and CDR2 is YSYEKL. Unmatched junction bases numbered 9, after V lost 2 bases and J lost 3 bases. CDR3 region: CASSQSALGTGGYEQYF. The CDR3 bases are TGCGCCAGCAGCCAAAGTGCGTTGGGGACAGGGGGCTACGAGCAGTACTTC.

This chain links TRBV5-1 with TRBJ2-7; D is ambiguous. CDR1 SGHRS and CDR2 YFSETQ come from the germline V gene. This CDR3 comprises 16 residues. The germline V and J ends were trimmed by 0 bases and 0 bases, with 13 bases remaining between them. DNA of the CDR3: TGCGCCAGCAGCTTGGTACCGAGCGTGAGCTCCTACGAGCAGTACTTC. Protein: CASSLVPSVSSYEQYF. The full variable domain, rest sourced from reference TRBV5-1 and TRBJ2-7, is KAGVTQTPRYLIKTRGQQVTLSCSPISGHRSVSWYQQTPGQGLQFLFEYFSETQRNKGNFPGRFSGRQFSNSRSEMNVSTLELGDSALYLCASSLVPSVSSYEQYFGPGTRLTVT.

The chain combines TRBV4-2 with TRBJ2-4, with 8 positions matching TRBD2. The CDR3 contains 16 residues. J was trimmed by 0 bases and V by 4 bases; bases with no gene match: 5. Germline CDR1 reads LGHNA; CDR2 reads YNFKEQ. This CDR3 is CASSPAREEAKNIQYF. Here the CDR3 DNA reads TGTGCCAGCAGCCCCGCGCGGGAGGAAGCCAAAAACATTCAGTACTTC.

CDR3 region: CASSQESDSAYTDTQYF. CDR3 nucleotides: TGCGCCAGCAGCCAAGAATCGGACAGCGCTTACACAGATACGCAGTATTTT. V usage is TRBV4-1 and J usage is TRBJ2-3; D perhaps matches TRBD1 (6 bases). Germline values: CDR1 MGHRA, CDR2 YSYEKL. Trimming shortened V by 0 bases and J by 2 bases, and 15 bases separated the two germline ends. This CDR3 spans 17 amino acids.

The chain uses TRBV5-1 and TRBJ2-5, with D possibly TRBD1 on 6 matching bases. V shed 2 bases and J shed 0 bases, with 11 bases lying between them. The CDR3 is 15 amino acids. Germline V gives CDR1 SGHRS, CDR2 YFSETQ. The CDR3 coding sequence is TGCGCCAGCAGCTTACAGGGTCAGTACCAAGAGACCCAGTACTTC. It translates to CASSLQGQYQETQYF.

The chain combines TRBV6-1 with TRBJ2-5; TRBD1 matches at 9 bases. The CDR3 consists of 14 residues. Germline values: CDR1 MNHNS, CDR2 SASEGT. The trim removed 6 bases at V and 5 bases at J, leaving 7 bases unmatched. The CDR3 spells CASRHTGGGETQYF. The DNA of the CDR3 is TGTGCCAGCAGACACACAGGGGGCGGGGAGACCCAGTACTTC.

The chain carries TRBV4-1 and TRBJ2-6, with D possibly being TRBD1 (6 bases). The CDR3 runs 17 residues. V was clipped by 2 bases and J by 2 bases, with 13 bases between them. Germline V CDR1 and CDR2: MGHRA, YSYEKL. In DNA, the CDR3 is TGCGCCAGCAGCCAACTACAGGGATCCACTGGGGCCAACGTCCTGACTTTC. It specifies CASSQLQGSTGANVLTF.

The chain employs TRBV28 and TRBJ2-7; TRBD2 agrees at 11 bases. This CDR3 is 16 amino acids long. Germline CDR1 and CDR2: MDHEN and SYDVKM. Trimming cost V 6 bases and J 7 bases; bases outside gene matches: 14. The CDR3 sequence: CASSSSGGTPRREQYF. As DNA, the CDR3 is TGTGCCAGCAGCTCTAGCGGGGGGACTCCGCGGAGGGAGCAGTACTTC.

The rearrangement joins TRBV27 to TRBJ2-3, with 13 nucleotides matching TRBD2. The CDR3 loop spans 17 amino acids. Germline V gene data show CDR1 as MNHEY and CDR2 as SMNVEV (reference sequence). With V trimmed by 3 bases and J by 3 bases, 6 bases remained unmatched. The CDR3 bases are TGTGCCAGCAGTTTTAGGACTAGCGGGAGTCTAACAGATACGCAGTATTTT. Its translation is CASSFRTSGSLTDTQYF.

The V gene is TRBV29-1, the J gene TRBJ1-1; no definite D call. Per germline, CDR1 SQVTM and CDR2 ANQGSEA. The V and J ends lost 3 bases and 6 bases respectively, with 8 bases between them. This CDR3 comprises 11 residues. The CDR3 nucleotides are TGCAGCGTTGATCGGGATCCTGAAGCTTTCTTT. Its translation is CSVDRDPEAFF.

CDR3 residues: CAISWDSVNQPQHF. CDR3 DNA sequence: TGTGCCATCAGTTGGGACAGCGTCAATCAGCCCCAGCATTTT. The chain recombines TRBV10-3 with TRBJ1-5, with 7 bases identical to TRBD1. Germline V lookup: CDR1 ENHRY, CDR2 SYGVKD. The CDR3 spans 14 residues. The trim removed 5 bases at V and 3 bases at J, leaving 4 bases unmatched.

The chain is built from TRBV9 and TRBJ2-3; TRBD2 matches 12 bases. V gave up 3 bases and J gave up 2 bases; unmatched junction bases: 22. Looked up from germline, CDR1 is SGDLS and CDR2 is YYNGEE. The CDR3 extends over 22 amino acids. CDR3 nucleotides: TGTGCCAGCAGCGCCACCTCCGGAACTAGCGGGGGGCCCCACAGAAACACAGATACGCAGTATTTT. Protein: CASSATSGTSGGPHRNTDTQYF.

The chain joins TRBV4-1 to TRBJ1-5, with TRBD1 as a possible D gene (6 bases). The CDR3 is made up of 16 amino acids. V was shortened by 5 bases and J by 1 base, with 15 bases between the two germline ends. The germline gives CDR1 MGHRA, CDR2 YSYEKL. The CDR3 here is CASSSKQGGSNQPQHF. CDR3 DNA: TGCGCCAGCAGCTCAAAACAGGGCGGGAGCAATCAGCCCCAGCATTTT.

The chain employs TRBV2 and TRBJ2-3; maybe TRBD2 (6 bases). The V gene lost 6 bases and the J gene lost 9 bases, with 25 bases spanning the gap. Germline V gene data show CDR1 as SNHLY and CDR2 as FYNNEI. CDR3 length: 16 residues. The CDR3 DNA reads as TGTGCCAGCAGCTCGGGTGGCGGGGTAGGCTTTAACACGCAGTATTTT. Translating it yields CASSSGGGVGFNTQYF.

The chain couples TRBV28 to TRBJ2-7; 7 bases line up with TRBD2. Germline CDR1 and CDR2: MDHEN and SYDVKM. J lost 4 bases, V lost 4 bases, and 13 bases had no gene match. This CDR3 has 16 amino acids. The chain's CDR3 is CASSSTSLADRYEQYF. The DNA of the CDR3 is TGTGCCAGCAGTTCCACATCGCTAGCGGACCGATACGAGCAGTACTTC. The variable domain in full, with the rest retrieved from reference TRBV28 and TRBJ2-7, is DVKVTQSSRYLVKRTGEKVFLECVQDMDHENMFWYRQDPGLGLRLIYFSYDVKMKEKGDIPEGYSVSREKKERFSLILESASTNQTSMYLCASSSTSLADRYEQYFGPGTRLTVT.

This clone was detected only once. V and J are TRBV5-4 and TRBJ2-2, with a weak D call TRBD2 (5 bases). The CDR3 runs 17 residues. Per germline, CDR1 SGHNT and CDR2 YYREEE (reference sequence). V was pared by 4 bases and J by 2 bases, with 18 bases between. CDR3 sequence reads: CASSPEAGSLNTGELFF. For the CDR3, the DNA is TGTGCCAGCAGCCCGGAGGCCGGATCCCTTAACACCGGGGAGCTGTTTTTT.

The rearrangement joins TRBV6-6 to TRBJ2-3; 9 nucleotides match TRBD1. This CDR3 contains 15 residues. Germline lookup yields CDR1 MNHNY and CDR2 SVGAGI (reference sequence). J lost 2 bases, V lost 4 bases, and 4 bases had no gene match. The DNA for the CDR3 is TGTGCCAGCAGTTCAGGACAGGGGCTCACAGATACGCAGTATTTT. This encodes CASSSGQGLTDTQYF.

The rearrangement links TRBV10-2 to TRBJ2-3; possible D gene TRBD2, 6 bases. The V end lost 6 bases, the J end lost 2 bases, and 12 bases lay between the germline ends. The CDR3 loop spans 14 amino acids. Per germline, CDR1 WSHSY and CDR2 SAAADI. The CDR3 reads CASSNLANTDTQYF. The CDR3 region has the DNA TGCGCCAGCAGCAACCTAGCGAACACAGATACGCAGTATTTT.

This chain uses TRBV10-1 with TRBJ2-1; TRBD2 matches at 13 bases. This CDR3 spans 16 amino acids. V gave up 1 base and J gave up 7 bases; unmatched junction bases: 4. Germline CDR1 is WNHNN and CDR2 is SYGVQD (reference sequence). As DNA, the CDR3 is TGCGCCAGCAGTGAGTGGGGGACTAGCGGGATAAATGAGCAGTTCTTC. Protein: CASSEWGTSGINEQFF.

The chain joins TRBV15 to TRBJ2-5; tentative D call: TRBD2 (7 bases). CDR3 length: 15 amino acids. V shed 3 bases and J shed 1 base, with 12 bases lying between them. Germline loops: CDR1 LNHNV, CDR2 YYDKDF (reference sequence). CDR3 protein: CATSSYGGAQETQYF. Here the CDR3 DNA reads TGTGCCACCAGCAGCTATGGGGGGGCCCAAGAGACCCAGTACTTC.

The chain has TRBV6-5 and TRBJ1-2; 9 bases are shared with TRBD1. CDR3 length: 15 residues. The germline V gene has CDR1 MNHEY and CDR2 SVGAGI. V was clipped by 4 bases and J by 4 bases; unmatched bases: 7. The CDR3 DNA sequence: TGTGCCAGCAGTTCCACGACAGGGGGACCCTATGGCTACACCTTC. Amino acids: CASSSTTGGPYGYTF.

This rearrangement joins TRBV27 to TRBJ1-2, with unresolved D. CDR1 and CDR2 from the germline V gene are MNHEY and SMNVEV (reference sequence). Trimming removed 0 bases at V and 2 bases at J, with 7 bases between. The CDR3 runs to 14 residues. CDR3 residues: CASSLSGGNYGYTF. Here the CDR3 DNA reads TGTGCCAGCAGTTTATCTGGCGGGAACTATGGCTACACCTTC.

Written as DNA, the CDR3 is TGTGCCAGCAGTTTAATGTGGCAGGACACAGATACGCAGTATTTT. Its translation is CASSLMWQDTDTQYF. The V call is TRBV27, the J call TRBJ2-3; D gene ambiguous. Germline CDR1 is MNHEY and CDR2 is SMNVEV (reference sequence). This CDR3 is built from 15 residues. V lost 2 bases to trimming and J lost 2 bases, with 11 bases between them.

The chain carries TRBV28 and TRBJ2-3; TRBD2 matches at 11 bases. The CDR3 runs 15 residues. The V gene's germline CDR1 is MDHEN and CDR2 SYDVKM. With 8 bases clipped from V and 1 base from J, the junction kept 5 bases outside the gene matches. The CDR3 sequence is CASGPGLAGTDTQYF. CDR3 coding DNA: TGTGCCAGCGGCCCGGGACTAGCGGGCACAGATACGCAGTATTTT.

This chain links TRBV28 with TRBJ2-5; D remains unclear. Per the germline V gene, CDR1 is MDHEN and CDR2 is SYDVKM. CDR3 length: 12 amino acids. V was pared by 6 bases and J by 5 bases, with 10 bases between. Here the CDR3 DNA reads TGTGCCAGCAGCCTTATCGGGGAGACCCAGTACTTC. It codes for CASSLIGETQYF.

This chain uses TRBV27 with TRBJ2-7; 8 bases align to TRBD2. From germline, CDR1 is MNHEY and CDR2 SMNVEV (reference sequence). The CDR3 covers 14 residues. V was pared by 3 bases and J by 4 bases, with 5 bases of the junction left unmatched. For the CDR3, the DNA is TGTGCCAGCAGTTTCGGCGGGAGGCGGTACGAGCAGTACTTC. This translates into CASSFGGRRYEQYF.

V and J are TRBV5-8 and TRBJ2-1; D perhaps matches TRBD1 (5 bases). Germline V gene data show CDR1 as SGHTS and CDR2 as YDEGEE. The CDR3 runs to 17 residues. Trimming removed 0 bases from V and 1 base from J, with 14 bases in between. The CDR3 region has the DNA TGTGCCAGCAGCTTGGAATTGACAGCCAAATCCTACAATGAGCAGTTCTTC. Protein: CASSLELTAKSYNEQFF.

The chain links TRBV14 to TRBJ1-2, with a weak D call TRBD1 (5 bases). V lost 5 bases to trimming and J lost 1 base, with 14 bases between them. Germline CDR1 and CDR2: SGHDN and FVKESK. The CDR3 runs 15 residues. CDR3 DNA: TGTGCCAGCAGCGAAATAGGGGCCATTAACTATGGCTACACCTTC. It encodes CASSEIGAINYGYTF.